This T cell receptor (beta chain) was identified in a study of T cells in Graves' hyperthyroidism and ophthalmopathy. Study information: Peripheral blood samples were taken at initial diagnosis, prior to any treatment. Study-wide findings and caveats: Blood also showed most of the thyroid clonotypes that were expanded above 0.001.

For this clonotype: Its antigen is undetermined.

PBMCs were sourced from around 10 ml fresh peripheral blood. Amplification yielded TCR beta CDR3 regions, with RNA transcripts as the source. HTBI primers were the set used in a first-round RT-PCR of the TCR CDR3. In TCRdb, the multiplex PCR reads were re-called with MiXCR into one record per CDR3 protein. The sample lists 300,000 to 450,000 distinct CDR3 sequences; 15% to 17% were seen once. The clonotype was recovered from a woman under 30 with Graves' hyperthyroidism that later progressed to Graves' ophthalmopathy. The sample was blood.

CDR3 in DNA: TGCAGTGCTAGGCGTACTGGGGGCTTGAACACTGAAGCTTTCTTT. It yields the protein CSARRTGGLNTEAFF. This chain links TRBV20-1 with TRBJ1-1, with D maybe TRBD1 (6 bases). From germline, CDR1 is DFQATT and CDR2 SNEGSKA (reference sequence). V lost 3 bases to trimming and J lost 0 bases, with 14 bases between them. The CDR3 covers 15 residues.